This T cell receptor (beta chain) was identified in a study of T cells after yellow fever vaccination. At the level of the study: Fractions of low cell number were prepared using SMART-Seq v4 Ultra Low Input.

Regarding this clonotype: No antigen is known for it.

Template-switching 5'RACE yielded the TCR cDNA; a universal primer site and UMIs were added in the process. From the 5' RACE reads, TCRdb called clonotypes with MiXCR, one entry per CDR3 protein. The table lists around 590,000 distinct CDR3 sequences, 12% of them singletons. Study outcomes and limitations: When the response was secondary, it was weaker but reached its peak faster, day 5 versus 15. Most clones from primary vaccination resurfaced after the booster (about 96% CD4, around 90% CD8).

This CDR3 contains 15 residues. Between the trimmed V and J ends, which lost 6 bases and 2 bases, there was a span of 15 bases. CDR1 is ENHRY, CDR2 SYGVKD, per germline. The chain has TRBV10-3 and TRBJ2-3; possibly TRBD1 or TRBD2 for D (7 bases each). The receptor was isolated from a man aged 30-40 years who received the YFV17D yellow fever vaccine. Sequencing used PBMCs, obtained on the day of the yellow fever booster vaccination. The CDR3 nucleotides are TGTGCCATCAGGGGGGGGACAGCCTTCACAGATACGCAGTATTTT. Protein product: CAIRGGTAFTDTQYF.